One and the same sample provided the 8 T cell receptor beta chains below, sequenced in a study of read filtering for tumor transcriptome and immune sequencing. From approximately 430 ng of RNA, a library with molecular barcoded alpha/delta and beta/gamma adaptors was made. TCRdb re-derived calls from the reads in MiXCR, one entry per CDR3 protein. Found here are fewer than 45,000 distinct CDR3 sequences, around an eighth of them singletons; the top ten hold 25% to 35%. The sample consisted of a population of CD138-negative cells sorted from bone marrow. The receptor set was obtained from a donor aged 40 or older with multiple myeloma.

This clonotype appeared many times. The rearrangement links TRBV11-2 to TRBJ2-1, with D unclear. Germline CDR1 and CDR2: SGHAT and FQNNGV. V gave up 4 bases and J gave up 10 bases, with 29 bases separating them. The CDR3 extends over 18 amino acids. CDR3 amino acids: CASSSPKGPRASLREQFF. The CDR3 DNA reads as TGTGCCAGCAGCTCCCCCAAAGGGCCAAGGGCTAGTCTTAGGGAGCAGTTCTTC.

This clonotype was seen ten or more times. V usage is TRBV10-3 and J usage is TRBJ2-1; TRBD2 is a possible D gene (5 bases). This CDR3 comprises 12 residues. Germline CDR1 is ENHRY and CDR2 is SYGVKD. Trimming took off 9 bases at V and 7 bases at J, with 13 bases between the two ends. CDR3 loop: CAIRGSTNEQFF. The CDR3 nucleotides read TGTGCCATACGAGGGTCGACGAATGAGCAGTTCTTC.

Comments on this clonotype: Likely a read error: the CDR3 ends without its conserved phenylalanine or tryptophan. The chain joins TRBV11-2 to TRBJ2-3; 7 nucleotides agree with TRBD2. This CDR3 has 15 residues. CDR1 and CDR2 (germline): SGHAT, FQNNGV. The DNA of the CDR3 is TGTGCCAGCACCTTAGATGCGGGGGGCACAGATACGCAGTATTCT. As protein: CASTLDAGGTDTQYS.

This clonotype was seen repeatedly, ten times or more. The chain carries TRBV28 and TRBJ2-1, with D perhaps TRBD2 (5 bases). V was trimmed by 8 bases and J by 6 bases, leaving 17 bases between them. This CDR3 region has 14 residues. Germline assignment: CDR1 MDHEN and CDR2 SYDVKM. CDR3 in DNA: TGTGCCAGCGGACCCGGAGCGGTGTTCAATGAGCAGTTCTTC. Its translation: CASGPGAVFNEQFF.

This clonotype was counted only a few times. This chain's CDR3 is CAIRTDAHSYEQYF. The CDR3 DNA is TGTGCCATCAGGACGGACGCCCACTCCTACGAGCAGTACTTC. This sequence joins TRBV10-3 and TRBJ2-7; no firm D call. CDR1 and CDR2 (germline): ENHRY, SYGVKD. This CDR3 contains 14 residues. The V end lost 6 bases, the J end lost 0 bases, and 12 bases lay between the germline ends.

As regards this clonotype: It may be a read error: a sequence one base away is much more abundant. No conserved phenylalanine or tryptophan ends this CDR3, so it is likely a read error. V gene TRBV29-1 combines with J gene TRBJ2-7; D may match TRBD1 or TRBD2 (5 bases each). V lost 5 bases, J lost 0 bases, and 14 bases lay in between. The V gene's germline CDR1 is SQVTM and CDR2 ANQGSEA. The CDR3 contains 14 residues. In DNA, the CDR3 is TGCAGCGTTAGGTGGGGGACCCTCTCCTACGAGCAGTACCTC. Protein: CSVRWGTLSYEQYL.

This clonotype was observed at least ten times. CDR3 sequence: CSAKIRDRGNTEAFF. The CDR3 DNA reads TGCAGTGCTAAAATTCGGGACAGGGGGAACACTGAAGCTTTCTTT. This chain joins TRBV20-1 and TRBJ1-1, with 10 bases that match TRBD1. V was pared by 4 bases and J by 1 base, with 6 bases of the junction left unmatched. Germline assignment: CDR1 DFQATT and CDR2 SNEGSKA (reference sequence). The CDR3 sequence is 15 residues long.

This clonotype showed up many times. The chain is built from TRBV28 and TRBJ2-1; 12 bases map to TRBD2. Germline V gene lookup returns CDR1 MDHEN and CDR2 SYDVKM. The V segment lost 6 bases and the J segment 7 bases; nucleotides outside the gene matches: 13. The CDR3 contains 17 residues. CDR3 region: CASSRPGLAGRGNEQFF. The CDR3, as DNA: TGTGCCAGCAGCCGACCCGGACTAGCGGGGAGGGGGAATGAGCAGTTCTTC.